This record concerns one T cell receptor (beta chain) sequence. Newly diagnosed hyperthyroidism patients aged 18 to 65 years had disease lasting under 2 months. This sample was taken from a study of T cells in Graves' hyperthyroidism and ophthalmopathy. RNA transcripts served as the template for amplifying TCR beta CDR3 regions. In the first-round RT-PCR of the TCR CDR3, the HTBI primer set was used. TCRdb used MiXCR to reprocess the multiplex PCR reads, holding one entry per CDR3 protein. The profile shows around 700,000 distinct CDR3 sequences, over 35% of them singletons. The length of the CDR3 is 14 residues. V lost 5 bases and J lost 3, with 11 bases in between. CDR1 and CDR2 (germline): ENHRY, SYGVKD.

The receptor was derived from a woman aged 40 to 49 with Graves' hyperthyroidism. The source material was blood. The chain couples TRBV10-3 to TRBJ1-5; D gene ambiguous. The CDR3 protein is CAISWRAYNQPQHF. The CDR3 nucleotides are TGTGCCATCAGTTGGCGCGCTTACAATCAGCCCCAGCATTTT.